This TCR beta chain was captured in a study of T cells in narcolepsy. Looked up from germline, CDR1 is LGHNA and CDR2 is YSLEER. The CDR3 runs 16 residues. V gave up 1 base and J gave up 9 bases, with 16 bases separating them. The data were produced by immunoSEQ multiplex PCR, yet TCRdb's version contains in-frame clones alone and is incomplete. The table lists 30,000 to 45,000 clones, roughly 88% of them singletons, with about 1.5% in the top ten. This clone was recorded a few times. As yet, its antigen is unknown. Findings and limits, study-wide: Autoreactive clone sequences were missing from some blood memory CD4+ repertoires. HCRT-specific and TRIB2-specific autoreactive clonotypes appeared among same-patient CSF and blood CD4+ clonotypes.

Sequenced material: CD45RA- memory CD4+ T cells from PBMCs. The chain is built from TRBV4-3 and TRBJ1-6, with D maybe TRBD1 (6 bases). This clonotype originated in a human donor with narcolepsy. The CDR3 loop is CASSQGVVRGGSPLHF. As DNA, the CDR3 is TGCGCCAGCAGCCAAGGGGTCGTCAGGGGCGGTTCACCCCTCCACTTT.